This TCR beta chain was identified in a study of T-cell reconstitution after alpha-beta-depleted transplantation in children (dated by TCRdb to the mid-2010s). About the investigation overall: T-cell immune reconstitution after TCRalphabeta/CD19-depleted allogeneic hematopoietic cell transplantation in children was quantitatively tracked in the study by means of TCR repertoire profiling.

The library was made by PCR. Sequencer: Illumina HiSeq 2500. TCR libraries were prepared with molecular barcoding, using unique molecular identifiers to normalize TCRbeta repertoire quantification. The public reads were run again by TCRdb, first through fastp at Q25 and then through MiXCR, and only productive beta chains were kept. Merged by CDR3 protein, the rows form single entries marked with the most common genes and DNA. The sample table shows just under 550,000 distinct CDR3 sequences, and around 19% are seen once. Together, the top ten hold 2.5% to 4% of the sample. The junction shows trimming of 6 bases on V and 8 bases on J, plus 20 bases between the germline ends. From cysteine to phenylalanine, the CDR3 is 15 amino acids long. Only the CDR3 region is kept as DNA, spanning 45 bases read in frame from base 1. This clonotype was detected a few times. This clone's antigen is unknown. Per-nucleotide qualities are absent, and no much larger clonotype sits a single base away.

The source of this sequence is a human donor who donated a stem cell graft to a child with acute lymphoblastic leukemia. The source material was PBMCs from the stem cell graft donor, sampled from the stem cell graft. The sequence links TRBV12-3 or TRBV12-4 to TRBJ2-1; a tentative D call is TRBD2 (6 bases match). The nucleotide sequence reads as follows: TGTGCCAGCAGACTGGGACTGACGCCTGGGTATGAGCAGTTCTTC. Its translation reads: CASRLGLTPGYEQFF.